These T cell receptor beta chains were read from a single sample in a study of post-analysis software for immune sequencing data. TCRdb recomputed calls from the PCR reads with MiXCR, one row per CDR3 protein. The table has approximately 440,000 distinct CDR3 sequences, approximately 46% seen once; the top ten hold about 12%. Material for sequencing was blood. Every receptor here comes from a girl under 18 with multiple sclerosis. The CDR3 runs from the conserved cysteine through the conserved F or W. D genes are given only for firm matches. Not every row has a clone size; where given, it reads once, few, many or a size class.

-	-	TRBV29-1	TRBJ1-1	TGCAGCTTAAAAAAGGGGACGGTGAACACTGAAGCTTTCTTT	CSLKKGTVNTEAFF
-	-	TRBV4-3	TRBJ2-1	TGCGCCAGCAGCCAAGATCACCCACGCGGGGGCCACTATGATGAGCAGTTCTTC	CASSQDHPRGGHYDEQFF
-	TRBD2	TRBV20-1	TRBJ2-1	TGCAGTGCCCCCACGGGGGGACTAGCGGGTTCCTCCTACAATGAGCAGTTCTTC	CSAPTGGLAGSSYNEQFF
-	-	TRBV9	TRBJ2-1	TGTGCCAGCAGCCCGCGTACCAGGGCGGGGAATGAGCAGTTCTTC	CASSPRTRAGNEQFF
-	-	TRBV29-1	TRBJ2-1	TGCAGCGCCCTACTAGAATCAAGCAATGAGCAGTTCTTC	CSALLESSNEQFF
-	TRBD2	TRBV12-3/TRBV12-4	TRBJ2-5	TGTGCCAGCACCCGCGGGGGGCAGACCCAGTACTTC	CASTRGGQTQYF
once	-	TRBV7-9	TRBJ1-1	TGTGCCACCCGGCCCTTGAACACTGAAGCTTTCTTT	CATRPLNTEAFF
-	-	TRBV7-2	TRBJ1-2	TGTGCCAGCAGCTTAAGTGGGGGTGATGGGAACTATGGCTACACCTTC	CASSLSGGDGNYGYTF
-	-	TRBV27	TRBJ2-3	TGTGCCGGCAGTCCCAACCCCCCAGATACGCAGTATTTT	CAGSPNPPDTQYF
-	TRBD1	TRBV6-2/TRBV6-3	TRBJ2-7	TGTGCCAGCAGGTACTGGGGACAGGGCTACGAGCAGTACTTC	CASRYWGQGYEQYF
few	TRBD2	TRBV4-1	TRBJ2-7	TGCGCCAGCAGCCAAGATCGGAGGCTAGCGGACAACTACGAGCAGTACTTC	CASSQDRRLADNYEQYF
-	TRBD2	TRBV12-3/TRBV12-4	TRBJ2-7	TGTGCCAGCAGTATTAGCGGGGGTGCCTACGAGCAGTACTTC	CASSISGGAYEQYF
few	TRBD2	TRBV7-9	TRBJ2-7	TGTGCCAGCAGCTTAGAGTTCGGGCTAGCGGGAGTCTACGAGCAGTACTTC	CASSLEFGLAGVYEQYF
-	-	TRBV7-2	TRBJ2-7	TGTGCCGGCAGCCGCGGCAGGGAATCCTACGAGCAGTACTTC	CAGSRGRESYEQYF
-	-	TRBV3-1	TRBJ2-6	TGTGTCAGCAGCCAAGATTTAACTAGTCTACCCAGGGCCAACGTCCTGACTTTC	CVSSQDLTSLPRANVLTF
-	TRBD2	TRBV20-1	TRBJ2-1	TGCAGTGCTAGAGTTGCGCGGGAGATGGTCTACAATGAGCAGTTCTTC	CSARVAREMVYNEQFF
-	TRBD1	TRBV5-1	TRBJ1-2	TGCGCCAGCAGCCTCAGGACAGGGGATGATGGCTACACCTTC	CASSLRTGDDGYTF
-	-	TRBV28	TRBJ2-3	TGTGCCAGCAGTTTTTCAGCAGATACGCAGTATTTT	CASSFSADTQYF
few	TRBD1	TRBV29-1	TRBJ1-2	TGCAGCGTTGAAGATCGGGCGGGACAGGGCGGCGGCTACACCTTC	CSVEDRAGQGGGYTF
once	-	TRBV7-2	TRBJ1-2	TGTGCCAGCAGCTTAGACAGGGCGACTGGGGGTGGTTACACCTTC	CASSLDRATGGGYTF
few	TRBD1	TRBV25-1	TRBJ2-5	TGTGCCAGCAGTGAACGGAGACAGGGGGGTTTGGTGGAGACCCAGTACTTC	CASSERRQGGLVETQYF
-	-	TRBV2	TRBJ1-4	TGTGCCAGCAGTGAAACAGATGAAAAACTGTTTTTT	CASSETDEKLFF
-	-	TRBV20-1	TRBJ2-6	TGCAGTGCTAGAGACAGGAGGGGACCCCGCTCTGGGGCCAACGTCCTGACTTTC	CSARDRRGPRSGANVLTF
-	TRBD2	TRBV29-1	TRBJ2-6	TGCAGCGTTGGTAGGCCAGCGGGAGCCCCTGGGGCCAACGTCCTGACTTTC	CSVGRPAGAPGANVLTF
few	TRBD1	TRBV27	TRBJ2-7	TGTGCCAGCAGTTTGGCCAGGGGGCTTCCCTACGAGCAGTACTTC	CASSLARGLPYEQYF
many	TRBD2	TRBV12-3/TRBV12-4	TRBJ2-1	TGTGCCAGCAGTCCCCGACTAGCGGGTTCCAATGAGCAGTTCTTC	CASSPRLAGSNEQFF
-	-	TRBV6-5	TRBJ1-1	TGTGCCAGCAAACCCCAGTACATCAACACTGAAGCTTTCTTT	CASKPQYINTEAFF
few	TRBD1	TRBV20-1	TRBJ2-1	TGCAGTGCTACTGACAGGGGGCAGTATCTTGAGCAGTTCTTC	CSATDRGQYLEQFF
-	TRBD2	TRBV7-7	TRBJ2-7	TGTGCTGGCAGCTCCCCGGGACTAGCGGGAGGCATCTACGAGCAGTACTTC	CAGSSPGLAGGIYEQYF
-	TRBD1	TRBV9	TRBJ2-7	TGTGCCACCCAGACAGGGGACTACGAGCAGTACTTC	CATQTGDYEQYF
-	-	TRBV4-3	TRBJ1-2	TGCGCCAGTAGCCAAGATGGGAAGGGCGTGGATGGCTACACCTTC	CASSQDGKGVDGYTF
-	-	TRBV7-3	TRBJ2-1	TGTGCCAGCAGCCCCACAGGGATACCATACAATGAGCAGTTCTTC	CASSPTGIPYNEQFF
-	TRBD1	TRBV29-1	TRBJ2-1	TGCAGCGTGGGAACCGGGACAGGGAATTATGGGCCTCAGTTCTTC	CSVGTGTGNYGPQFF
-	-	TRBV24-1	TRBJ2-1	TGTGCCACCAGTGAACGTGCTAGCGTGGGCTACAATGAGCAGTTCTTC	CATSERASVGYNEQFF
few	-	TRBV24-1	TRBJ2-3	TGTGCCACCAGTGATTTCGCAGATACGCAGTATTTT	CATSDFADTQYF
-	TRBD1	TRBV27	TRBJ2-1	TGTGCCAGCAGTTGGGACAGGGGAGGCAATGAGCAGTTCTTC	CASSWDRGGNEQFF
-	TRBD2	TRBV20-1	TRBJ2-7	TGCAGTGCTAGACCACTCACTAGCGGGATTAACAGCTCCTACGAGCAGTACTTC	CSARPLTSGINSSYEQYF
-	TRBD2	TRBV20-1	TRBJ2-7	TGCAGTGCGCCCAACAACTGGACTAGCGGGAGTACGGTGAGAAACGAGCAGTACTTC	CSAPNNWTSGSTVRNEQYF
-	TRBD2	TRBV7-2	TRBJ2-1	TGTGCCAGCAGCTTAAACCCCCCGAGCGGGAGTCACAATGAGCAGTTCTTC	CASSLNPPSGSHNEQFF
few	-	TRBV29-1	TRBJ2-1	TGCAGCGTTATGGAGTGGGACAATGAGCAGTTCTTC	CSVMEWDNEQFF
-	-	TRBV7-2	TRBJ2-5	TGTGCCAGCAGCTTATTCGGGAAAAACCAAGAGACCCAGTACTTC	CASSLFGKNQETQYF
-	TRBD2	TRBV10-3	TRBJ2-7	TGTGCCATTCTAGCGGACTACGAGCAGTACTTC	CAILADYEQYF
-	-	TRBV20-1	TRBJ1-2	TGCAGTGCTAGAGATAGGGACGCCCTTTACTATGGCTACACCTTC	CSARDRDALYYGYTF
-	-	TRBV7-6	TRBJ2-5	TGTGCCAGCAGCTCCCTAGCGTACACAGGGGTGACCCAGTACTTC	CASSSLAYTGVTQYF
-	TRBD1	TRBV6-2/TRBV6-3	TRBJ2-1	TGTGCCAGCAGGAACAGACAGGGATATACTGACAATGAGCAGTTCTTC	CASRNRQGYTDNEQFF
-	-	TRBV7-9	TRBJ1-2	TGTGCCAGCAGCTTGGGTTATCGGTCCTATGGCTACACCTTC	CASSLGYRSYGYTF
-	TRBD2	TRBV7-9	TRBJ2-1	TGTGCCAGCAGCTTTAGCGGGAGGGCCGGCAATGAGCAGTTCTTC	CASSFSGRAGNEQFF
-	TRBD1	TRBV25-1	TRBJ2-2	TGTGCCAGCCGGACAGGGCCCACCGGGGAGCTGTTTTTT	CASRTGPTGELFF
-	-	TRBV6-1	TRBJ2-7	TGTGCCAGCAGTCAGGACCCTTGGTCCTACGAGCAGTACTTC	CASSQDPWSYEQYF
-	TRBD2	TRBV11-2	TRBJ2-7	TGTGCCAGCAGCTTGGCCGGGACTAGCGCCAACGAGCAGTACTTC	CASSLAGTSANEQYF